Presented here are 12 T cell receptor beta chains from one specimen sequenced in a study of blood T cell repertoires in COVID-19. Clones were read by immunoSEQ multiplex PCR, and TCRdb kept only the in-frame ones, dropping some. The sample yields 45,000 or so clones, about 85% seen once. The sample taken for sequencing was peripheral blood. The origin of the receptors is an elderly woman in a cohort sampled during active or convalescent COVID-19.

The V and J genes are TRBV7-8 and TRBJ1-4; D gene ambiguous. CDR3 size: 15 residues. Germline loops: CDR1 SGHVS, CDR2 FQNEAQ. Trimming left V 5 bases short and J 7 bases short, with 17 bases between. The CDR3 sequence: CASSRGSGSVEKLFF. CDR3 bases: TGTGCCAGCAGCCGAGGGAGTGGGTCGGTTGAAAAACTGTTTTTT.

The gene calls are TRBV9 and TRBJ2-7; tentatively, D is TRBD1 (6 bases). The CDR3 is 15 residues long. The V gene's germline CDR1 is SGDLS and CDR2 YYNGEE. Trimming took off 0 bases at V and 9 bases at J, with 19 bases between the two ends. CDR3 amino acids: CASSVDPGTTARQYF. For the CDR3, the DNA is TGTGCCAGCAGCGTAGATCCGGGGACAACTGCCCGGCAGTACTTC.

V gene TRBV13 combines with J gene TRBJ1-2; tentatively, D is TRBD1 (5 bases). Trimming pared 2 bases from V and 1 base from J, leaving 14 bases between. The CDR3 runs to 16 residues. CDR1 and CDR2 from the germline V gene are PRHDT and FYEKMQ (reference sequence). The CDR3, as DNA: TGTGCCAGCAGCTTAAGGCAGGGAATAAATAACTATGGCTACACCTTC. Amino acids: CASSLRQGINNYGYTF.

The chain is built from TRBV11-3 and TRBJ2-3; the match to TRBD2 covers 8 bases. V lost 5 bases to trimming and J lost 2 bases; unmatched junction nucleotides: 6. CDR3 size: 15 residues. The germline gives CDR1 SGHNT, CDR2 YENEEA. The CDR3 DNA sequence: TGTGCCAGCAGCCCGGGAGGGGGGACCACAGATACGCAGTATTTT. Translated, it gives CASSPGGGTTDTQYF.

The genes are TRBV11-3 and TRBJ2-7; no reliable D call. The V and J ends lost 5 bases and 7 bases respectively, with 12 bases between them. CDR3 length: 12 amino acids. Germline V gene data show CDR1 as SGHNT and CDR2 as YENEEA. CDR3 protein: CASSRPRREQYF. CDR3 DNA sequence: TGTGCCAGCAGCCGCCCCCGTCGGGAGCAGTACTTC.

The chain recombines TRBV12-3 or TRBV12-4 with TRBJ1-1; D possibly corresponds to TRBD1 (6 bases). Trimming took off 5 bases at V and 8 bases at J, with 12 bases between the two ends. This CDR3 spans 12 amino acids. CDR3 nucleotide sequence: TGTGCCAGCAGTCCCGGACAGTTAGAAGCTTTCTTT. Translation: CASSPGQLEAFF.

CDR3 coding DNA: TGTGCCAGCAGCCTACGGGACTGGACGTGGGGTGGGACCCAGTACTTC. It encodes CASSLRDWTWGGTQYF. V usage is TRBV7-7 and J usage is TRBJ2-5, with D maybe TRBD2 (6 bases). Germline V gene data show CDR1 as SSHAT and CDR2 as FNYEAQ (reference sequence). V was cut by 5 bases and J by 7 bases, with 23 bases left in between. The CDR3 length is 16 residues.

The chain employs TRBV4-2 and TRBJ2-2; the match to TRBD2 covers 8 bases. The CDR3 covers 20 residues. The germline gives CDR1 LGHNA, CDR2 YNFKEQ. Trimming cost V 2 bases and J 0 bases; bases outside gene matches: 14. CDR3 nucleotide sequence: TGTGCCAGCAGCCAAATAATGACCAGCGGGGGATATTCGAACACCGGGGAGCTGTTTTTT. Protein product: CASSQIMTSGGYSNTGELFF.

This clone is a singleton in its sample. This chain connects TRBV4-3 to TRBJ2-1; perhaps TRBD1 as D (6 bases). This CDR3 has 15 amino acids. Deletions cut 0 bases from V and 4 bases from J, with 10 bases between. From germline, CDR1 is LGHNA and CDR2 YSLEER. The CDR3 nucleotides read TGCGCCAGCAGCCAAGACCAACAGGGTTACAATGAGCAGTTCTTC. Translated, it gives CASSQDQQGYNEQFF.

The CDR3, as DNA: TGTGCCAGCAGTCTTCGCCCCGGACAGGGCAATCAGCCCCAGCATTTT. Encoded protein: CASSLRPGQGNQPQHF. The J gene is TRBJ1-5, the V gene TRBV6-2 or TRBV6-3; 7 bases fit TRBD1. There are 16 residues in the CDR3. Germline V gene data show CDR1 as MNHEY and CDR2 as SVGEGT. The junction had 9 bases not matched to a gene; V was cut back by 5 bases and J by 2 bases.

This rearrangement joins TRBV6-1 to TRBJ1-6; D gene ambiguous. The CDR3 sequence is 19 residues long. V lost 3 bases, J lost 3 bases, and 21 bases lay in between. The germline gives CDR1 MNHNS, CDR2 SASEGT. The CDR3 region has the DNA TGTGCCAGCAGTGAGTTTCAGGTCATTACCAACCTCTATAATTCACCCCTCCACTTT. It encodes CASSEFQVITNLYNSPLHF.

This sequence joins TRBV11-3 and TRBJ2-3; maybe TRBD2 (5 bases). The V gene lost 5 bases and the J gene lost 4 bases, with 13 bases spanning the gap. The CDR3 length is 14 residues. CDR1 is SGHNT, CDR2 YENEEA, per germline. The CDR3 region is CASSNRGSADTQYF. The CDR3 DNA sequence: TGTGCCAGCAGCAACCGAGGGTCCGCAGATACGCAGTATTTT. The full variable domain, with the rest looked up from reference TRBV11-3 and TRBJ2-3, is EAGVVQSPRYKIIEKKQPVAFWCNPISGHNTLYWYLQNLGQGPELLIRYENEEAVDDSQLPKDRFSAERLKGVDSTLKIQPAELGDSAVYLCASSNRGSADTQYFGPGTRLTVL.